This T cell receptor (beta chain) was sequenced for a study of blood T cell repertoires in COVID-19. Study details: Samples came from the United States, Italy and Spain, spanning acute and convalescent COVID-19. T cells, B-cell-depleted T cells, or PBMCs supplied cDNA or gDNA.

As originally analysed: Nucleated cell number was recorded as an estimate derived from reference gene primer amplification. Produced via immunoSEQ multiplex PCR; TCRdb's table is partial and in-frame only. The D gene and trimming were derived from the DNA, and the V and J assignments and clone size from that table. The data show roughly 48,000 clones, about nine tenths seen once. The origin of this receptor is a human donor in a cohort sampled during active COVID-19. The sample comprised peripheral blood.

The CDR3 coding sequence is TGTGCCACCGCGCCGTACAGGGGGTCTCTAGAGCTGTTTTTT. Its protein product is CATAPYRGSLELFF. The chain joins TRBV6-5 to TRBJ1-4, with 8 bases identical to TRBD1. CDR1 and CDR2 (germline): MNHEY, SVGAGI. This CDR3 comprises 14 residues. Trimming took 10 bases from V and 14 from J; bases not matched to a gene: 18.